Each of the 21 T cell receptor beta chains below was sequenced from the same sample in a study of blood T cells in healthy people across ages. A second about 7 to 11 cycle PCR used barcoded and J-beta primers. TCRdb reprocessed the 5' RACE reads with MiXCR, giving one entry per CDR3 protein. The table includes roughly 680,000 distinct CDR3 sequences, approximately 52% detected once. Material: blood. Receptors were obtained from a woman of 80 years or more in good health.

This clonotype was observed at least ten times. V and J are TRBV20-1 and TRBJ2-6, with a weak D call TRBD1 (5 bases). The CDR3 length is 18 residues. Germline V CDR1 and CDR2: DFQATT, SNEGSKA (reference sequence). V was shortened by 2 bases and J by 0 bases, with 17 bases between the two germline ends. DNA of the CDR3: TGCAGTGCTAGAACCCAGGGTCCCCAGAGCTCTGGGGCCAACGTCCTGACTTTC. This encodes CSARTQGPQSSGANVLTF.

The J gene is TRBJ2-7, the V gene TRBV6-4; 7 bases agree with TRBD2. V gave up 5 bases and J gave up 3 bases; unmatched junction bases: 7. This CDR3 comprises 14 residues. Germline V gene lookup returns CDR1 MRHNA and CDR2 SNTAGT. The CDR3 spells CASSRAGTLYEQYF. The CDR3 coding sequence is TGTGCCAGCAGTCGAGCGGGGACGCTCTACGAGCAGTACTTC.

This clonotype was observed a few times. In DNA, the CDR3 is TGCAGTGCTAGTCCCGGGAGGGGGGCTACTGAAGCTTTCTTT. Its protein product is CSASPGRGATEAFF. The chain has TRBV20-1 and TRBJ1-1, with a tentative D call TRBD1 (6 bases). With 3 bases removed from V and 5 bases from J, the gap between germline ends came to 16 bases. This CDR3 has 14 residues. Germline-derived CDR1 and CDR2 are DFQATT and SNEGSKA (reference sequence).

The V call is TRBV4-2, the J call TRBJ2-7; D gene ambiguous. Germline-derived CDR1 and CDR2 are LGHNA and YNFKEQ. V gave up 0 bases and J gave up 3 bases, with 9 bases separating them. This CDR3 is built from 14 residues. CDR3 amino acids: CASSQDTSFYEQYF. For the CDR3, the DNA is TGTGCCAGCAGCCAAGATACAAGTTTCTACGAGCAGTACTTC.

A word on this clonotype: A much larger clone differs by one base, so this may be a read error. This sequence joins TRBV28 and TRBJ2-4; D is undetermined. The CDR3 is made up of 17 amino acids. Germline-derived CDR1 and CDR2 are MDHEN and SYDVKM. Trimming pared 7 bases from V and 6 bases from J, leaving 25 bases between. The CDR3 sequence is CASIFRWLAALRNIQYF. For the CDR3, the DNA is TGTGCCAGCATTTTTAGATGGTTGGCAGCCCTTAGAAACATTCAGTACTTC.

This clonotype was recorded many times. The CDR3 DNA sequence: TGTGCCAGCAGCTTACCCCCCAAAGAGACCCAGTACTTC. Its translation: CASSLPPKETQYF. This chain uses TRBV28 with TRBJ2-5; D unresolved. Germline CDR1 MDHEN, CDR2 SYDVKM. The germline V and J ends were trimmed by 6 bases and 3 bases, with 11 bases remaining between them. The CDR3 spans 13 residues.

This clonotype was observed once. The rearrangement joins TRBV30 to TRBJ2-1, with 12 nucleotides matching TRBD2. The J call is doubtful: the DNA matches TRBJ2-7 better. Germline V gene sequence: CDR1 GTSNPN, CDR2 SVGIG (reference sequence). The CDR3 extends over 14 amino acids. The DNA of the CDR3 is TGTGCCTGGAGTAAGGCTAGCGGGAGGGCCGAGCAGTACTTC. Its translation is CAWSKASGRAEQYF.

The rearrangement uses TRBV7-8 and TRBJ2-1, with D hard to call. Gene TRBJ2-7 matches the end of the DNA better, so the J call may be wrong. CDR1 is SGHVS and CDR2 is FQNEAQ in the germline V gene. CDR3 length: 14 residues. CDR3 coding DNA: TGTGCCAGCAGCCCATCCGAACGCTACAATGAGCAGTACTTC. It is translated as CASSPSERYNEQYF.

This chain joins TRBV7-2 and TRBJ2-7; TRBD1 might be the D (5 bases). Germline V lookup: CDR1 SGHTA, CDR2 FQGNSA. V dropped 2 bases and J dropped 0 bases, with 11 bases sitting between them. CDR3 length: 15 residues. Here the CDR3 DNA reads TGTGCCAGCAGCTTATTAGGGGCGGACTCCTACGAGCAGTACTTC. It is translated as CASSLLGADSYEQYF.

This chain links TRBV7-2 with TRBJ1-5, with no clear D. Per germline, CDR1 SGHTA and CDR2 FQGNSA. V dropped 5 bases and J dropped 1 base, with 18 bases sitting between them. CDR3 size: 17 residues. The CDR3 region is CASSHKGVRKSNQPQHF. The CDR3 DNA is TGTGCCAGCAGCCATAAAGGTGTCAGGAAGAGCAATCAGCCCCAGCATTTT.

The J gene is TRBJ2-2, the V gene TRBV3-1; D ambiguous. V gave up 1 base and J gave up 4 bases, with 7 bases separating them. The CDR3 consists of 14 residues. From germline, CDR1 is LGHDT and CDR2 YNNKEL (reference sequence). For the CDR3, the DNA is TGTGCCAGCAGCCAAGGCAGACGCACCGGGGAGCTGTTTTTT. This encodes CASSQGRRTGELFF. Variable domain in full (rest from reference TRBV3-1 and TRBJ2-2): DTAVSQTPKYLVTQMGNDKSIKCEQNLGHDTMYWYKQDSKKFLKIMFSYNNKELIINETVPNRFSPKSPDKAHLNLHINSLELGDSAVYFCASSQGRRTGELFFGEGSRLTVL.

CDR3 coding DNA: TGTGCCAGCAGCTTGCGAGGGCTGGAATGGGCCCAGCATTTT. Its translation is CASSLRGLEWAQHF. The chain is built from TRBV5-5 and TRBJ1-5; D unclear. Germline assignment: CDR1 SGHKS and CDR2 YYEKEE (reference sequence). V gave up 1 base and J gave up 11 bases, with 16 bases separating them. The CDR3 is made up of 14 amino acids.

This sequence joins TRBV4-1 and TRBJ1-2; D might be TRBD1 (6 bases). This CDR3 has 18 residues. V was shortened by 0 bases and J by 4 bases, with 21 bases between the two germline ends. Germline V gene sequence: CDR1 MGHRA, CDR2 YSYEKL. CDR3 residues: CASSQEPLGGGLLYGYTF. The CDR3 coding sequence is TGCGCCAGCAGCCAAGAACCCTTAGGGGGGGGCCTTCTCTATGGCTACACCTTC.

The chain uses TRBV10-3 and TRBJ1-2; TRBD1 matches at 7 bases. Trimming at V came to 4 bases and at J to 6 bases, leaving 8 bases not matched to a gene. This CDR3 comprises 14 residues. Germline CDR1 reads ENHRY; CDR2 reads SYGVKD. CDR3 protein: CAISVPDRSNGYTF. The DNA of the CDR3 is TGTGCCATCAGTGTCCCGGACAGGAGCAATGGCTACACCTTC.

This clonotype is a singleton in its sample. The chain uses TRBV27 and TRBJ2-7; unclear D gene. The CDR3 spans 14 residues. Germline CDR1 is MNHEY and CDR2 is SMNVEV (reference sequence). Between the trimmed V and J ends, which lost 0 bases and 3 bases, there was a span of 9 bases. This CDR3 is CASSLSGQFYEQYF. The DNA for the CDR3 is TGTGCCAGCAGTTTATCTGGGCAGTTCTACGAGCAGTACTTC.

The sample holds one count of this clonotype. One base away lies a much larger clone, so this may be a sequencing read error. This sequence joins TRBV6-2 or TRBV6-3 and TRBJ2-3; 8 bases map to TRBD1. The CDR3 spans 15 residues. Germline CDR1 reads MNHEY; CDR2 reads SVGEGT. In DNA form, the CDR3 reads TGTGCCAGCAGTTGGGGGGACAGGATCACAGGTACGCAGTATTTT. Translated: CASSWGDRITGTQYF.

A word on this clonotype: At one end the junction does not follow the germline gene, possibly because of a read error. The chain is built from TRBV4-1 and TRBJ1-2; no clear D gene. The V gene's germline CDR1 is MGHRA and CDR2 YSYEKL. The CDR3 covers 13 residues. The CDR3 nucleotides read TGCGCCAGCTCTAAGGACGGTAACCATGGCTACACCTTC. Translation: CASSKDGNHGYTF.

This sequence joins TRBV19 and TRBJ2-1; D ambiguous. Germline values: CDR1 LNHDA, CDR2 SQIVND (reference sequence). The CDR3 loop spans 16 amino acids. V was pared by 2 bases and J by 5 bases, with 16 bases between. The DNA for the CDR3 is TGTGCCAGTAGTATATACAGCTCAAACCCTAACAATGAGCAGTTCTTC. This encodes CASSIYSSNPNNEQFF.

This clonotype came up many times. The chain uses TRBV20-1 and TRBJ2-3; D is undetermined. CDR3 length: 13 amino acids. V was trimmed by 2 bases and J by 2 bases, leaving 8 bases between them. The germline V gene encodes CDR1 DFQATT and CDR2 SNEGSKA (reference sequence). CDR3 amino acids: CSARYPITDTQYF. CDR3 bases: TGCAGTGCTAGATACCCGATCACAGATACGCAGTATTTT.

V is TRBV7-9 and J is TRBJ1-1; D might be TRBD1 (5 bases). The CDR3 length is 16 residues. The germline CDR1 and CDR2 sequences are SEHNR and FQNEAQ (reference sequence). Trimming stripped 2 bases from V and 3 bases from J, with 16 bases between. The CDR3 loop reads CASSLRKGPRDTEAFF. Written as DNA, the CDR3 is TGTGCCAGCAGCTTAAGAAAGGGGCCCAGGGACACTGAAGCTTTCTTT.

The chain's CDR3 is CASRRAGDRSGRNNEQFF. CDR3 in DNA: TGTGCCAGCAGACGGGCAGGGGACCGATCGGGTCGCAACAATGAGCAGTTCTTC. The V and J genes are TRBV2 and TRBJ2-1; D is perhaps TRBD1 (6 bases). Germline-derived CDR1 and CDR2 are SNHLY and FYNNEI. The CDR3 totals 18 residues. V lost 6 bases to trimming and J lost 5 bases, with 26 bases between them.